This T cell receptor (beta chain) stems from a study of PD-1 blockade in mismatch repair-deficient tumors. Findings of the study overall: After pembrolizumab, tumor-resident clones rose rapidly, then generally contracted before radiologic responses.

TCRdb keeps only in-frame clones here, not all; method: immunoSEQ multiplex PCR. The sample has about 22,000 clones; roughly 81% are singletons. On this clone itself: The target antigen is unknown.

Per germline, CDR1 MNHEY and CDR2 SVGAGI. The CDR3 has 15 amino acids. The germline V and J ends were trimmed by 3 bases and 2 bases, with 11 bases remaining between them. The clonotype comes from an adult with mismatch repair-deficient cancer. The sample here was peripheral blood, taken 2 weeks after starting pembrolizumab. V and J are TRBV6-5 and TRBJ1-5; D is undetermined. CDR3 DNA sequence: TGTGCCAGCAGTTATACAGTGTGGGGCAATCAGCCCCAGCATTTT. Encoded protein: CASSYTVWGNQPQHF.